One and the same sample provided the 19 T cell receptor beta chains below, sequenced in a study of shared clonotypes between healthy human individuals. Assay: immunoSEQ multiplex PCR; the TCRdb copy retains only in-frame clones and omits some. This sample has a few million clones, with about 94% found just once. The naive CD8 fraction comprised CD45RO-negative cells positively selected for CCR7 and excluded terminally differentiated effector memory CD45RA+ cells. Sequenced: naive CD8+ T cells from PBMCs. These receptors were taken from a man between 18 and 35 years old in good health. Some clones in this sample may be carry-over from other donors' samples.

V is TRBV7-2 and J is TRBJ1-2; D is unclear. This CDR3 is 14 amino acids long. The V gene lost 11 bases and the J gene lost 0 bases, with 16 bases spanning the gap. Germline assignment: CDR1 SGHTA and CDR2 FQGNSA. The CDR3 reads CALEVQPPNYGYTF. CDR3 bases: TGTGCCCTCGAGGTACAGCCACCTAACTATGGCTACACCTTC.

The rearrangement links TRBV5-1 to TRBJ1-2; 11 positions match TRBD1. Germline assignment: CDR1 SGHRS and CDR2 YFSETQ. V lost 7 bases, J lost 5 bases, and 7 bases stayed unmatched. This CDR3 spans 14 amino acids. This CDR3 is CASGWTGGDYGYTF. Written as DNA, the CDR3 is TGCGCCAGCGGATGGACAGGGGGCGATTATGGCTACACCTTC.

This chain joins TRBV5-4 and TRBJ1-5; D is ambiguous. V lost 1 base, J lost 4 bases, and 6 bases lay in between. Germline-derived CDR1 and CDR2 are SGHNT and YYREEE (reference sequence). This CDR3 has 13 amino acids. DNA for the CDR3: TGTGCCAGCAGCTTGCGACCTAATCAGCCCCAGCATTTT. Encoded protein: CASSLRPNQPQHF.

The CDR3 is CASSDVWRSGEQYF. The CDR3 nucleotides read TGTGCCAGCAGTGACGTCTGGCGAAGCGGCGAGCAGTACTTC. The rearrangement joins TRBV6-1 to TRBJ2-5, with a tentative D call TRBD2 (5 bases). TRBJ2-7 explains the end of the DNA better; the J call may be wrong. The CDR3 length is 14 residues. Germline CDR1 MNHNS, CDR2 SASEGT.

The count of this clone is one. This sample also contains other DNA sequences that code for the same CDR3. The chain joins TRBV27 to TRBJ2-3; D gene uncertain. Germline V gene lookup returns CDR1 MNHEY and CDR2 SMNVEV (reference sequence). V was shortened by 1 base and J by 0 bases, with 5 bases between the two germline ends. This CDR3 spans 14 amino acids. CDR3 protein: CASSLLGSTDTQYF. The CDR3 DNA reads TGTGCCAGCAGTTTATTGGGTAGCACAGATACGCAGTATTTT.

The count of this clone is one. The chain employs TRBV5-1 and TRBJ2-7; D possibly corresponds to TRBD1 (5 bases). The V gene's germline CDR1 is SGHRS and CDR2 YFSETQ. The CDR3 has 15 residues. Trimming cost V 0 bases and J 5 bases, with 15 bases left between them. The CDR3 DNA follows: TGCGCCAGCAGCTTGGTGGGCAGGGATTTGAACGAGCAGTACTTC. Its protein product is CASSLVGRDLNEQYF.

The chain employs TRBV7-2 and TRBJ2-1; 9 positions match TRBD2. CDR1 is SGHTA, CDR2 FQGNSA, per germline. The CDR3 is 17 residues long. The V gene end was trimmed by 5 bases and the J gene end by 8 bases; junction bases not matched to a gene: 16. CDR3 sequence: CASSQIPSAGGSHEQFF. In DNA, the CDR3 is TGTGCCAGCAGCCAAATCCCCTCCGCGGGAGGGTCCCATGAGCAGTTCTTC.

Turning to this clone: Other DNA variants within this sample encode the same CDR3. The rearrangement uses TRBV9 and TRBJ1-3; D is unclear. V was trimmed by 0 bases and J by 1 base, leaving 8 bases between them. CDR3 size: 15 residues. Germline CDR1 and CDR2: SGDLS and YYNGEE. CDR3 residues: CASSVGGWSGNTIYF. The CDR3 DNA reads as TGTGCCAGCAGCGTAGGGGGTTGGTCTGGAAACACCATATATTTT. The variable domain in full, completed from reference TRBV9 and TRBJ1-3, reads DSGVTQTPKHLITATGQRVTLRCSPRSGDLSVYWYQQSLDQGLQFLIQYYNGEERAKGNILERFSAQQFPDLHSELNLSSLELGDSALYFCASSVGGWSGNTIYFGEGSWLTVV.

The chain employs TRBV2 and TRBJ2-7; D is unclear. The CDR3 spans 14 residues. Per the germline V gene, CDR1 is SNHLY and CDR2 is FYNNEI. Trimming cost V 4 bases and J 1 base, with 11 bases left between them. The CDR3 bases are TGTGCCAGCAGTGGTCATGGATCTTCCTACGAGCAGTACTTC. It specifies CASSGHGSSYEQYF.

The J gene is TRBJ2-3, the V gene TRBV9; D tentatively reads TRBD1 or TRBD2 (6 bases each). The germline V gene has CDR1 SGDLS and CDR2 YYNGEE. There are 16 residues in the CDR3. The V end was cut by 0 bases, the J end by 4 bases, with 15 bases between. CDR3 sequence: CASSVEGGSWADTQYF. CDR3 coding DNA: TGTGCCAGCAGCGTAGAGGGGGGAAGCTGGGCAGATACGCAGTATTTT.

About this clone itself: Different DNA sequences within this sample yield the same CDR3. The V call is TRBV27, the J call TRBJ2-7, with D tentatively TRBD1 (5 bases). The germline V gene encodes CDR1 MNHEY and CDR2 SMNVEV (reference sequence). The germline V and J ends were trimmed by 6 bases and 5 bases, with 8 bases remaining between them. The CDR3 contains 11 residues. This CDR3 reads CASSARDEQYF. DNA for the CDR3: TGTGCCAGCAGCGCCAGGGACGAGCAGTACTTC.

The chain carries TRBV7-2 and TRBJ2-7; a weak D match, TRBD2 (6 bases). CDR1 is SGHTA and CDR2 is FQGNSA in the germline V gene. V was pared by 5 bases and J by 4 bases, with 21 bases between. The CDR3 consists of 16 residues. CDR3 coding DNA: TGTGCCAGCAGCCCTAGCGTTGGGGAGTCGTGGTACGAGCAGTACTTC. It encodes CASSPSVGESWYEQYF.

The V call is TRBV9, the J call TRBJ2-5; 10 bases line up with TRBD2. J lost 1 base, V lost 3 bases, and 6 bases had no gene match. CDR1 is SGDLS and CDR2 is YYNGEE in the germline V gene. The CDR3 totals 16 residues. CDR3 coding DNA: TGTGCCAGCAGCGCTAGAGCGGGAGGGCCCCAAGAGACCCAGTACTTC. Amino acid sequence: CASSARAGGPQETQYF.

The chain recombines TRBV19 with TRBJ2-7; weak D call: TRBD1 (5 bases). Germline V gene sequence: CDR1 LNHDA, CDR2 SQIVND (reference sequence). This CDR3 comprises 16 residues. V shed 5 bases and J shed 1 base, with 18 bases lying between them. The CDR3 DNA follows: TGTGCCAGTAGTGCCAATCAGGGAATTATTTCCTACGAGCAGTACTTC. This encodes CASSANQGIISYEQYF.

This clone was recorded once. The V and J genes are TRBV30 and TRBJ2-7; 8 bases are a match to TRBD1. The V gene end was trimmed by 1 base and the J gene end by 0 bases; junction bases not matched to a gene: 2. The CDR3 has 14 residues. The germline CDR1 and CDR2 sequences are GTSNPN and SVGIG (reference sequence). The CDR3 spells CAWSGQGASYEQYF. As DNA, the CDR3 is TGTGCCTGGAGTGGGCAGGGGGCCTCCTACGAGCAGTACTTC.

This clone was detected once. This chain uses TRBV9 with TRBJ2-2; no definite D call. Between the trimmed V and J ends, which lost 0 bases and 6 bases, there was a span of 9 bases. The CDR3 loop spans 14 amino acids. Germline CDR1 and CDR2: SGDLS and YYNGEE. The CDR3 loop is CASSVAVVPGELFF. CDR3 sequence (DNA): TGTGCCAGCAGCGTAGCGGTAGTACCCGGGGAGCTGTTTTTT.

CDR3 protein: CASSIRHGTNYGYTF. The CDR3 nucleotides are TGTGCCAGTAGTATAAGACACGGTACAAACTATGGCTACACCTTC. The chain is built from TRBV19 and TRBJ1-2; D not resolved. CDR1 and CDR2 from the germline V gene are LNHDA and SQIVND (reference sequence). The CDR3 runs 15 residues. V lost 2 bases and J lost 2, with 12 bases in between.

The genes are TRBV28 and TRBJ2-7, with 7 bases fitting TRBD2. Unmatched junction bases numbered 9, after V lost 6 bases and J lost 4 bases. Germline V gene lookup returns CDR1 MDHEN and CDR2 SYDVKM. The CDR3 runs 14 residues. The CDR3 sequence is CASSFDGGMYEQYF. CDR3 coding DNA: TGTGCCAGCAGCTTCGACGGGGGGATGTACGAGCAGTACTTC.

The chain has TRBV28 and TRBJ2-4; 9 bases match TRBD1. Germline V gene data show CDR1 as MDHEN and CDR2 as SYDVKM. Unmatched junction bases numbered 6, after V lost 3 bases and J lost 6 bases. The CDR3 runs to 15 residues. The CDR3 sequence: CASSFRDRVLNIQYF. In nucleotides, the CDR3 is TGTGCCAGCAGTTTTCGGGACAGGGTCTTAAACATTCAGTACTTC. Full variable domain (missing parts from reference TRBV28 and TRBJ2-4): DVKVTQSSRYLVKRTGEKVFLECVQDMDHENMFWYRQDPGLGLRLIYFSYDVKMKEKGDIPEGYSVSREKKERFSLILESASTNQTSMYLCASSFRDRVLNIQYFGAGTRLSVL.